This T cell receptor beta chain was recorded in a study of T cell responses to AZD1222 COVID-19 vaccine. Sequenced by immunoSEQ multiplex PCR; TCRdb stores in-frame clones only, minus some. There are around 100,000 clones in the sample; about 90% occur only once, and about 17% lies in the top ten. V dropped 2 bases and J dropped 6 bases, with 13 bases sitting between them. The length of the CDR3 is 14 residues. Germline V lookup: CDR1 LGHDT, CDR2 YNNKEL (reference sequence). This clone was seen a handful of times. The source is an adult in good health. Sequencing used peripheral blood, obtained on day 0 of AZD1222 vaccination. The chain joins TRBV3-1 (or the pseudogene TRBV3-2) to TRBJ1-1; no reliable D call. The CDR3 sequence is CASSQFVGSSEAFF. CDR3 in DNA: TGTGCCAGCAGCCAATTTGTTGGGTCTTCTGAAGCTTTCTTT.